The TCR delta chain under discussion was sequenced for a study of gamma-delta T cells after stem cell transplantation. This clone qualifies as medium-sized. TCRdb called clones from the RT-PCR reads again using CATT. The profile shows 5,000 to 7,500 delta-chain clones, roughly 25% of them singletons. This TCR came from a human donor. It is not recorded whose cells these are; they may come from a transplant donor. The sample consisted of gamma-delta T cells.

CDR3 in DNA: TGTGCCTGTGACTTTATTGAGGTGGGGAGCCCAAAACTCATCTTT. Translated: CACDFIEVGSPKLIF. The rearrangement uses TRDV2 and TRDJ1, with D perhaps TRDD3 (5 bases). Trimming left V 3 bases short and J 8 bases short, with 21 bases between. This CDR3 region has 15 residues. Germline V gene data show CDR1 as GEAIGNYY and CDR2 as EKD.